The next 14 T cell receptor beta chains were all read from a single sample in a study of blood T cell repertoires in COVID-19. The method was immunoSEQ multiplex PCR; TCRdb's version includes in-frame clones alone and lacks a portion of them. The table has about 130,000 clones, approximately 80% seen once. Specimen: peripheral blood. Receptors originate from a man aged 70-80 years with acute or convalescent COVID-19.

The CDR3 loop reads CASRPTGGATEAFF. The CDR3 DNA is TGTGCCAGCAGGCCGACAGGGGGCGCGACTGAAGCTTTCTTT. The V and J genes are TRBV6-5 and TRBJ1-1, with 10 bases that match TRBD1. Trimming cost V 6 bases and J 5 bases; bases outside gene matches: 6. In germline, CDR1 is MNHEY, CDR2 SVGAGI. This CDR3 comprises 14 residues.

The chain uses TRBV13 and TRBJ1-1; D might be TRBD1 (6 bases). From germline, CDR1 is PRHDT and CDR2 FYEKMQ (reference sequence). CDR3 length: 14 residues. V lost 8 bases and J lost 5, with 18 bases in between. The CDR3 DNA follows: TGTGCCAGCGCGACGGGGGGCACGGGAACTGAAGCTTTCTTT. Residues: CASATGGTGTEAFF. Supplemented by reference TRBV13 and TRBJ1-1, the full variable domain reads AAGVIQSPRHLIKEKRETATLKCYPIPRHDTVYWYQQGPGQDPQFLISFYEKMQSDKGSIPDRFSAQQFSDYHSELNMSSLELGDSALYFCASATGGTGTEAFFGQGTRLTVV.

The chain combines TRBV19 with TRBJ2-7, with 7 nucleotides matching TRBD2. Losses at the gene ends were 4 bases for V and 0 bases for J; bases not matched to a gene: 12. This CDR3 is built from 17 residues. Germline loops: CDR1 LNHDA, CDR2 SQIVND (reference sequence). The CDR3 spells CASSTTPTSDYSYEQYF. In DNA, the CDR3 is TGTGCCAGTAGTACTACCCCCACTAGCGACTACTCCTACGAGCAGTACTTC.

This clone occurred a few times. V usage is TRBV24-1 and J usage is TRBJ1-5, with D tentatively TRBD1 (5 bases). Germline CDR1 and CDR2: KGHDR and SFDVKD. V lost 4 bases to trimming and J lost 5 bases, with 17 bases between them. The CDR3 sequence is 16 residues long. The CDR3 is CATSDSGPGGDQPQHF. The CDR3 DNA reads as TGTGCCACCAGTGACTCCGGCCCCGGGGGGGATCAGCCCCAGCATTTT.

This chain uses TRBV19 with TRBJ1-6; TRBD1 might be the D (6 bases). The CDR3 contains 14 residues. Trimming left V 6 bases short and J 9 bases short, with 15 bases between. Germline CDR1 LNHDA, CDR2 SQIVND (reference sequence). CDR3 nucleotides: TGTGCCAGTAGAGAGGGGACAACGGGTTCACCCCTCCACTTT. Translated: CASREGTTGSPLHF.

The chain combines TRBV5-1 with TRBJ2-5; 15 positions match TRBD2. The CDR3 is 19 amino acids. The germline CDR1 and CDR2 sequences are SGHRS and YFSETQ. The trim removed 5 bases at V and 1 base at J, leaving 12 bases unmatched. The CDR3 DNA sequence: TGCGCCAGCAGTTCCCCAGGGACTAGCGGGGGGCCCCTCCAAGAGACCCAGTACTTC. This encodes CASSSPGTSGGPLQETQYF. The full variable domain, completed using reference TRBV5-1 and TRBJ2-5, is KAGVTQTPRYLIKTRGQQVTLSCSPISGHRSVSWYQQTPGQGLQFLFEYFSETQRNKGNFPGRFSGRQFSNSRSEMNVSTLELGDSALYLCASSSPGTSGGPLQETQYFGPGTRLLVL.

This clone was detected a few times. The chain carries TRBV7-9 and TRBJ2-3, with 7 bases identical to TRBD2. The CDR3 covers 18 residues. In germline, CDR1 is SEHNR, CDR2 FQNEAQ (reference sequence). The junction had 16 bases not matched to a gene; V was cut back by 7 bases and J by 0 bases. The CDR3 protein is CASTLGGGFLHSTDTQYF. The CDR3 nucleotides read TGTGCCAGCACCCTTGGGGGGGGGTTCCTCCATAGCACAGATACGCAGTATTTT.

The gene calls are TRBV7-2 and TRBJ1-2; D not certain. CDR3 size: 15 residues. CDR1 and CDR2 from the germline V gene are SGHTA and FQGNSA. Trimming shortened V by 3 bases and J by 0 bases, and 11 bases separated the two germline ends. Written as DNA, the CDR3 is TGTGCCAGCAGCTTGACTCTGGGAGCTAACTATGGCTACACCTTC. Its protein is CASSLTLGANYGYTF.

This clone has only a few counts. J is TRBJ2-7 and V is TRBV6-1; 9 nucleotides line up with TRBD1. Trimming cost V 3 bases and J 9 bases; bases outside gene matches: 9. CDR1 is MNHNS and CDR2 is SASEGT in the germline V gene. This CDR3 has 14 residues. The DNA of the CDR3 is TGTGCCAGCAGTGATAGGGGACAGGGTAGTGGGCAGTACTTC. This gives the protein CASSDRGQGSGQYF.

The chain couples TRBV2 to TRBJ1-1; 10 bases match TRBD1. The CDR3 has 14 residues. V was clipped by 3 bases and J by 6 bases; unmatched bases: 4. Germline V gene data show CDR1 as SNHLY and CDR2 as FYNNEI. The CDR3 protein is CASSDWDRGSEAFF. CDR3 sequence (DNA): TGTGCCAGCAGTGACTGGGACAGGGGTTCTGAAGCTTTCTTT.

For the CDR3, the DNA is TGTGCCAGCAGCTTACAGATCGGCACAGATACGCAGTATTTT. Amino acids: CASSLQIGTDTQYF. The chain links TRBV7-8 to TRBJ2-3; D is undetermined. CDR3 length equals 14 residues. The germline V gene encodes CDR1 SGHVS and CDR2 FQNEAQ. V was pared by 2 bases and J by 1 base, with 7 bases between.

V is TRBV30 and J is TRBJ1-2; 7 bases line up with TRBD1. The CDR3 covers 12 residues. Germline V gives CDR1 GTSNPN, CDR2 SVGIG (reference sequence). V shed 5 bases, J shed 5 bases, and the junction held 5 bases outside the gene matches. The CDR3 coding sequence is TGTGCCTGGGCCCGACAGGGATATGGCTACACCTTC. Translating it yields CAWARQGYGYTF.

The chain uses TRBV21-1 and TRBJ1-5; TRBD1, the D gene given by the table, was not confirmed from the DNA. TRBV21-1 is listed as a pseudogene. CDR3 length: 17 residues. Here the CDR3 reads CASSKARRGKDNQPQHF. In nucleotides, the CDR3 is TGTGCCAGCAGCAAAGCGCGTAGGGGGAAGGACAATCAGCCCCAGCATTTT.

This sequence joins TRBV4-1 and TRBJ2-7; a weak D match, TRBD2 (6 bases). Trimming pared 4 bases from V and 3 bases from J, leaving 16 bases between. The CDR3 is 15 amino acids. Germline V gene lookup returns CDR1 MGHRA and CDR2 YSYEKL. The CDR3 sequence is CASSLHTGGLYEQYF. DNA of the CDR3: TGCGCCAGCAGCCTTCATACCGGGGGACTCTACGAGCAGTACTTC.